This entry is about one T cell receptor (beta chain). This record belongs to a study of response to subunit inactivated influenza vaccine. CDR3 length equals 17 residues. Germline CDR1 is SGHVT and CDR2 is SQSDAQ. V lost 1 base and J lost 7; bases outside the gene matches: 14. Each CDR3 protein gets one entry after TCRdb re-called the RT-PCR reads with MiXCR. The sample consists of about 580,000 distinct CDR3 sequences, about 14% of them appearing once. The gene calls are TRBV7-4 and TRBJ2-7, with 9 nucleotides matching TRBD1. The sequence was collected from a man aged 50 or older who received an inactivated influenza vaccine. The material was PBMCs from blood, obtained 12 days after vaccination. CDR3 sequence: CASSLGGPGQGIREQYF. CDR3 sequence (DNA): TGTGCCAGCAGCTTAGGAGGTCCGGGACAGGGAATTCGGGAGCAGTACTTC.